This T cell receptor (beta chain) was sequenced for a study of T cells in women clearing cervical HPV infection. As for the study in general: HLA type could not be excluded as a confounder. Study-level results: Cases carried less TRBV6-7 than controls: approximately 0.1% versus 0.16%.

Comments on this clone: What it recognizes is unknown. The missing CDR3 end, 3 residues past where the read stops, is filled in from the germline J gene.

CDR1 and CDR2 (germline): MRHNA, SNTAGT. The ends were cut back, 3 bases at V and 0 bases at J, with 6 bases in the middle. This CDR3 is built from 15 residues. All donors had a single incident cervical HPV16 infection, not prevalent. Dot-blot hybridization genotyped cervical HPV amplified with MY09/MY11 PCR. TCRdb's copy holds only in-frame clones and misses some; the assay was immunoSEQ multiplex PCR. Across 9,500 to 15,000 clones, the top ten clones capture around 25% of the sample. The receptor was isolated from a woman between 18 and 75 years old with a cervical HPV16 infection that either progressed to CIN3+ or cleared (not recorded which). J is TRBJ2-6 and V is TRBV6-4; D is unresolved. Sample: blood buffy coat. The CDR3 bases that were read are TGTGCCAGCAGTGATGCGGCCTCTGGGGCCAACGTC. As protein: CASSDAASGANV. The CDR3 in full is CASSDAASGANVLTF.